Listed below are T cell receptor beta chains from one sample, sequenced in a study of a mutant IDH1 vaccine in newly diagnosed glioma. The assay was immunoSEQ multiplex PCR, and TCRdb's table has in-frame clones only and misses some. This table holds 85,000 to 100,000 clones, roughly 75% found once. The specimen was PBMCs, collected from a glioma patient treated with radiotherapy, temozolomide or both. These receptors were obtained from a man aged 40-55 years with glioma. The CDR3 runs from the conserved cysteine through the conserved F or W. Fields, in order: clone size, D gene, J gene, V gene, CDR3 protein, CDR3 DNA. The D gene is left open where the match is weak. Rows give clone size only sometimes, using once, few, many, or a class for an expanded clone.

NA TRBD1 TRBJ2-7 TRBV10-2 CASSVTGDEQYF TGCGCCAGCAGCGTAACAGGGGACGAGCAGTACTTC
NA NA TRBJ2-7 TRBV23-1 CASLGTSPWEQYF TGCGCCAGCTTGGGGACTTCCCCCTGGGAGCAGTACTTC
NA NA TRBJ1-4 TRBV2 CASREVEKLFF TGTGCCAGCAGGGAGGTTGAAAAACTGTTTTTT
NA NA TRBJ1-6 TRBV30 CAWMGGGNSPLHF TGTGCCTGGATGGGGGGAGGCAATTCACCCCTCCACTTT
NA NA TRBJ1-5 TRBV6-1 CASRWGTRNQPQHF TGTGCCAGCAGATGGGGCACTCGCAATCAGCCCCAGCATTTT
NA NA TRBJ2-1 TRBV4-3 CASSQGGFEDEQFF TGCGCCAGCAGCCAAGGGGGCTTCGAGGATGAGCAGTTCTTC
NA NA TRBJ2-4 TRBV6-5 CASSDGPPGAQYF TGTGCCAGCAGTGATGGGCCCCCGGGAGCTCAGTACTTC
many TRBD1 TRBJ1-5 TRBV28 CASSVTGENQPQHF TGTGCCAGCAGCGTGACAGGGGAAAATCAGCCCCAGCATTTT
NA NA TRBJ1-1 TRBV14 CASSQESRGTEAFF TGTGCCAGCAGCCAAGAGAGCCGAGGGACTGAAGCTTTCTTT
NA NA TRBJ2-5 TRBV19 CASSIRKSREETQYF TGTGCCAGTAGTATTCGGAAGTCAAGGGAGGAGACCCAGTACTTC
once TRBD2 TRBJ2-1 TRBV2 CASKPGLAGYNEQFF TGTGCCAGCAAGCCGGGACTAGCGGGTTACAATGAGCAGTTCTTC
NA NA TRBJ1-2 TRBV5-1 CASSSSGAGNYGYTF TGCGCCAGCAGCTCATCGGGAGCCGGGAACTATGGCTACACCTTC
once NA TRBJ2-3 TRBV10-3 CAISDVDTQYF TGTGCCATCAGTGATGTCGATACGCAGTATTTT
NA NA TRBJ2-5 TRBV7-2 CASSSVPPQTQYF TGTGCCAGCAGCTCGGTACCGCCACAGACCCAGTACTTC
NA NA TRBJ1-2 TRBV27 CASSLHRSGAGYTF TGTGCCAGCAGTTTACATAGATCCGGCGCTGGCTACACCTTC
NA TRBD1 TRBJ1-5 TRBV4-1 CASSRRTDLTGDQPQHF TGCGCCAGCAGCCGGAGGACGGACTTGACAGGGGATCAGCCCCAGCATTTT
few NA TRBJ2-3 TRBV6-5 CASSFRTSTDTQYF TGTGCCAGCAGTTTCAGGACTAGCACAGATACGCAGTATTTT
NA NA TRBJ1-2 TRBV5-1 CASSLGGSYGYTF TGCGCCAGCAGCTTGGGGGGCAGCTATGGCTACACCTTC
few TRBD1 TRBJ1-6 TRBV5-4 CASSLLSGTGNSPLHF TGTGCCAGCAGCTTATTATCAGGGACAGGGAATTCACCCCTCCACTTT
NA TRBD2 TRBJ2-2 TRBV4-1 CASSQATSGMTGELFF TGCGCCAGCAGCCAAGCGACTAGCGGGATGACCGGGGAGCTGTTTTTT
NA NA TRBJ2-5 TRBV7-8 CASSLGSGETQYF TGTGCCAGCAGCTTAGGGAGCGGAGAGACCCAGTACTTC
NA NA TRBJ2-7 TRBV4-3 CASSQDLGTGGLTYEQYF TGCGCCAGCAGCCAAGATCTAGGAACGGGGGGCCTAACCTACGAGCAGTACTTC
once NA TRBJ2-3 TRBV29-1 CSVGGSRGPTDTQYF TGCAGCGTTGGAGGGAGTCGGGGCCCGACAGATACGCAGTATTTT
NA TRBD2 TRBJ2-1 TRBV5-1 CASSLTWVTSGALYNEQFF TGCGCCAGCAGCTTGACGTGGGTGACTAGCGGGGCATTATACAATGAGCAGTTCTTC
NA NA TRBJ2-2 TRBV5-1 CASSLSFQQAAVGELFF TGCGCCAGCAGCTTGTCGTTTCAACAGGCGGCCGTGGGGGAGCTGTTTTTT
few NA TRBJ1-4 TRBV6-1 CASNPQGLNEKLFF TGTGCCAGCAACCCCCAGGGCCTTAATGAAAAACTGTTTTTT
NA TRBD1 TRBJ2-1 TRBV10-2 CASSEPGQGLDEQFF TGCGCCAGCAGTGAACCGGGACAGGGGTTGGATGAGCAGTTCTTC
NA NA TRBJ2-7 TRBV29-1 CSVAGSEYF TGCAGCGTTGCCGGGTCGGAATACTTC
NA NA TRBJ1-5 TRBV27 CASSFLNQPQHF TGTGCCAGCAGTTTTCTCAATCAGCCCCAGCATTTT
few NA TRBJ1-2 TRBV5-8 CASSLTGTNYGYTF TGTGCCAGCAGCTTGACAGGGACCAACTATGGCTACACCTTC
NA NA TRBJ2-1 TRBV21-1 CASSKTGGNEQFF TGTGCCAGCAGCAAGACAGGGGGCAATGAGCAGTTCTTC
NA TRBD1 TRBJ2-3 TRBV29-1 CSVWTGSTDTQYF TGCAGCGTTTGGACAGGTAGCACAGATACGCAGTATTTT
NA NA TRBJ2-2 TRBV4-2 CASSQEDGDGSGELFF TGTGCCAGCAGCCAAGAAGACGGAGACGGTTCCGGGGAGCTGTTTTTT
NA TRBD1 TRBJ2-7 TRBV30 CAWSVGTGPYEQYF TGTGCCTGGAGTGTAGGGACAGGCCCCTACGAGCAGTACTTC
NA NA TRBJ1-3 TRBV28 CASSFRSGGRHTIYF TGTGCCAGCAGTTTCCGATCAGGAGGGAGGCACACCATATATTTT
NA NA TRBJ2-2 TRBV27 CASSLSRVGRTGELFF TGTGCCAGCAGTTTATCACGGGTTGGAAGGACCGGGGAGCTGTTTTTT
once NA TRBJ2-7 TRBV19 CASSIGQGAYEQYF TGTGCCAGTAGTATAGGACAAGGGGCCTACGAGCAGTACTTC